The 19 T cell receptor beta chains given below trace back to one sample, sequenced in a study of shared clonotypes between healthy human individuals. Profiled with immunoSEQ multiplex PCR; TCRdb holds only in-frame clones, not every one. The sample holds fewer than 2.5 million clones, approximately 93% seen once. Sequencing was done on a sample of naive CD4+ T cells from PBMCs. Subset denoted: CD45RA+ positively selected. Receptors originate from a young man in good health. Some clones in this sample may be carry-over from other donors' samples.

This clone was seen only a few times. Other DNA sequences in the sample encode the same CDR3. The CDR3 region is CASSFGTGNTGELFF. In DNA, the CDR3 is TGCGCCAGCAGCTTCGGGACAGGGAACACCGGGGAGCTGTTTTTT. V and J are TRBV5-1 and TRBJ2-2; 8 nucleotides line up with TRBD1. The CDR3 runs 15 residues. Trimming took 2 bases from V and 1 from J; bases not matched to a gene: 1. Germline V gene lookup returns CDR1 SGHRS and CDR2 YFSETQ.

The DNA of the CDR3 is TGTGCCAGCAGTGAGTTAGCGGTGAGCTCCTACGAGCAGTACTTC. As protein: CASSELAVSSYEQYF. The gene calls are TRBV6-1 and TRBJ2-7; TRBD2 is a possible D gene (6 bases). V lost 3 bases and J 0 bases, leaving 12 bases between the germline ends. CDR1 MNHNS and CDR2 SASEGT come from the germline V gene. This CDR3 is 15 amino acids long.

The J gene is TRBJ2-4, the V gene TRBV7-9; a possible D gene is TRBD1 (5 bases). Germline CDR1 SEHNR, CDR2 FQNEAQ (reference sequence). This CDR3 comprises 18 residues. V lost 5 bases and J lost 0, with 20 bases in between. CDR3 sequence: CASSPIRVGRVAKNIQYF. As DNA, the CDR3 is TGTGCCAGCAGCCCAATCCGGGTGGGGCGTGTAGCCAAAAACATTCAGTACTTC.

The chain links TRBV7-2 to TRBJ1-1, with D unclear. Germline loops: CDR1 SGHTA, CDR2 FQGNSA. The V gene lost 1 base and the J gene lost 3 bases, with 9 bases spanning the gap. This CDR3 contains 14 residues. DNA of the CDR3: TGTGCCAGCAGCTTAGTGTCCGGATACACTGAAGCTTTCTTT. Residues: CASSLVSGYTEAFF.

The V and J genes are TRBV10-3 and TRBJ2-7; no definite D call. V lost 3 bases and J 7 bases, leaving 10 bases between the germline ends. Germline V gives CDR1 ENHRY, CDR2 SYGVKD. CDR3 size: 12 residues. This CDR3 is CAISDLPQEQYF. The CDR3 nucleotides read TGTGCCATCAGTGACCTGCCTCAGGAGCAGTACTTC.

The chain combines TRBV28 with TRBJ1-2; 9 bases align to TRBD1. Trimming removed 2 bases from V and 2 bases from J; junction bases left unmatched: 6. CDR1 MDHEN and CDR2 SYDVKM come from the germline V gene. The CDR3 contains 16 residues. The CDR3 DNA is TGTGCCAGCAGTTTAGCCGGGACAGGGACCAACTATGGCTACACCTTC. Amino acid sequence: CASSLAGTGTNYGYTF.

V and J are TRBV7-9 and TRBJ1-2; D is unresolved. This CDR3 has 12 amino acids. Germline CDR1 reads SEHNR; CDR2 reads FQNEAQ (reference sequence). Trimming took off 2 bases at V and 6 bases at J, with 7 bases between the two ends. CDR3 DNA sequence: TGTGCCAGCAGCTTACCGCAGCATGGCTACACCTTC. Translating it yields CASSLPQHGYTF.

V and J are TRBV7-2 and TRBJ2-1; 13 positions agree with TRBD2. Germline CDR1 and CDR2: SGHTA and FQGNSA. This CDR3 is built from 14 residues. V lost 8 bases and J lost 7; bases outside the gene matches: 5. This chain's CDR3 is CASETSGRRNEQFF. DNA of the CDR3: TGTGCCAGCGAGACTAGCGGGAGGCGAAATGAGCAGTTCTTC.

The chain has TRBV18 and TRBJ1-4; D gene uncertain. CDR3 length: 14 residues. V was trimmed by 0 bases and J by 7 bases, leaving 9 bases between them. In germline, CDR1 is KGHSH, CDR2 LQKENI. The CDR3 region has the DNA TGTGCCAGCTCACCACCCCAAGCCCGTGAAAAACTGTTTTTT. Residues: CASSPPQAREKLFF. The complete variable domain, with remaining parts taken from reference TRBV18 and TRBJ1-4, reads NAGVMQNPRHLVRRRGQEARLRCSPMKGHSHVYWYRQLPEEGLKFMVYLQKENIIDESGMPKERFSAEFPKEGPSILRIQQVVRGDSAAYFCASSPPQAREKLFFGSGTQLSVL.

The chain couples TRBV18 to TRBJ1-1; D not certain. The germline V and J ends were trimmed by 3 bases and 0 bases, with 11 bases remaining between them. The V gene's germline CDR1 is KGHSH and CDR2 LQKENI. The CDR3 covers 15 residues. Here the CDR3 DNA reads TGTGCCAGCTCACCCCTCATGGGCGTGAACACTGAAGCTTTCTTT. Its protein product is CASSPLMGVNTEAFF.

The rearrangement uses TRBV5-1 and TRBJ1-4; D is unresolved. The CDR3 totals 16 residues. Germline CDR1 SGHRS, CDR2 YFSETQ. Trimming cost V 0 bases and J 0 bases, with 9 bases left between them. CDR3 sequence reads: CASSLGSSATNEKLFF. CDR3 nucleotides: TGCGCCAGCAGCTTGGGCAGCAGTGCAACTAATGAAAAACTGTTTTTT.

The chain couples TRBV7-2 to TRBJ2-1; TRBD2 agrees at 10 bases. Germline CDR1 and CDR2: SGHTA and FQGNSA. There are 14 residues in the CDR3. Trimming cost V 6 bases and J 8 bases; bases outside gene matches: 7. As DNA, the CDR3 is TGTGCCAGCAGTAAACGACTAGCGGGCTATGAGCAGTTCTTC. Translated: CASSKRLAGYEQFF.

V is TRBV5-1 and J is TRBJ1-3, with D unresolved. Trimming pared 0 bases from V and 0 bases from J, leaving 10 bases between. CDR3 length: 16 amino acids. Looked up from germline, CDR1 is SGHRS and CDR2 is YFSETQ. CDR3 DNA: TGCGCCAGCAGCTTGGCGGAAGGAAACTCTGGAAACACCATATATTTT. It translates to CASSLAEGNSGNTIYF.

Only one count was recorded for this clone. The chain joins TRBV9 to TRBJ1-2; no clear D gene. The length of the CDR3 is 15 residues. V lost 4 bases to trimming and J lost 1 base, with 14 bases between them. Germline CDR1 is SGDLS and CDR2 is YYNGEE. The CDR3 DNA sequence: TGTGCCAGCAGCCCCGGACTGACTCTTAACTATGGCTACACCTTC. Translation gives CASSPGLTLNYGYTF.

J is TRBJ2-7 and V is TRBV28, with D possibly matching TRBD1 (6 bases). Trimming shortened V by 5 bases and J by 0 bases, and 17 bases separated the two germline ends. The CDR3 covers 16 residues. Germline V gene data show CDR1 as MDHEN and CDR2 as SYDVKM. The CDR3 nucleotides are TGTGCCAGCAGTCCTCCCGGCAGGGACAACTCCTACGAGCAGTACTTC. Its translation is CASSPPGRDNSYEQYF.

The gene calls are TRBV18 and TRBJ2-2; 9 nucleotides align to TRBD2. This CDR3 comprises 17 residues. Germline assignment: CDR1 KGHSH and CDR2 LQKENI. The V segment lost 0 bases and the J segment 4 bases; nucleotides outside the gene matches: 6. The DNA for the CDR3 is TGTGCCAGCTCACCACCTGTTAGCGGGAGTTTCACCGGGGAGCTGTTTTTT. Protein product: CASSPPVSGSFTGELFF.

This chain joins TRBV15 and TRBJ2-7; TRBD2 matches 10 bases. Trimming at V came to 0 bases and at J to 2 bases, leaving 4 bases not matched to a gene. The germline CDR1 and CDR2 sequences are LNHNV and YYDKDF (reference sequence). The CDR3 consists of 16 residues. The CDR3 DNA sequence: TGTGCCACCAGCAGAGAACTAGCGGGATTTGCCTACGAGCAGTACTTC. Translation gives CATSRELAGFAYEQYF.

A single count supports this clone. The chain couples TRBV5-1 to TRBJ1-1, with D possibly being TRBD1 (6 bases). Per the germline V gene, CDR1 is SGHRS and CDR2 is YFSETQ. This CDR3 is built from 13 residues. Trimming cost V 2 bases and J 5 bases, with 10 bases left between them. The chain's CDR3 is CASSLPQGTEAFF. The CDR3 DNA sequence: TGCGCCAGCAGCTTACCTCAGGGGACTGAAGCTTTCTTT.

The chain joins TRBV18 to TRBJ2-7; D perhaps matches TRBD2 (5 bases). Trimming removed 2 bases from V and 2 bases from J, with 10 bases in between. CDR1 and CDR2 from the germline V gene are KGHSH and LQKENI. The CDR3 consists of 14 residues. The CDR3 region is CASSPIHGAYEQYF. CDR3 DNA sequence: TGTGCCAGCTCACCAATCCACGGGGCCTACGAGCAGTACTTC.